This T cell receptor (beta chain) was sequenced during a study of T cells in Graves' hyperthyroidism and ophthalmopathy. V gave up 8 bases and J gave up 6 bases, with 17 bases separating them. Germline assignment: CDR1 MGHDK and CDR2 SYGVNS. The CDR3 sequence is 13 residues long. The source material, RNA transcripts, was used to amplify TCR beta CDR3 regions. The study used the HTBI primer set for a first-round RT-PCR of the TCR CDR3. TCRdb processed the multiplex PCR reads anew with MiXCR; each CDR3 protein has one entry. The sample lists hundreds of thousands of distinct CDR3 sequences, roughly 25% occurring once.

The sequence came from a man in his forties or fifties with Graves' hyperthyroidism. This chain joins TRBV25-1 and TRBJ2-7; unclear D gene. Input material: blood. CDR3 sequence: CASGIQDEAEQYF. The DNA of the CDR3 is TGTGCCAGCGGGATTCAGGACGAGGCCGAGCAGTACTTC.